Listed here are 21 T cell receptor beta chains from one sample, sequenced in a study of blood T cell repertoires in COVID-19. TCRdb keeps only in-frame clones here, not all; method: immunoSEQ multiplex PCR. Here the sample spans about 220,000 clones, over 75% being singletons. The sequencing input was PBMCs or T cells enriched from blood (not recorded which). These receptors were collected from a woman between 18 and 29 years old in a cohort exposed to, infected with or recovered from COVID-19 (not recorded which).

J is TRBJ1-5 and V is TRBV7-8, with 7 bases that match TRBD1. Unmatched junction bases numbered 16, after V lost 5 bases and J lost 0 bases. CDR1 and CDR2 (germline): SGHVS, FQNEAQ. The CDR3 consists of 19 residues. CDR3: CASSPPSGTATYSNQPQHF. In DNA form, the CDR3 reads TGTGCCAGCAGCCCGCCTTCCGGGACAGCAACGTATAGCAATCAGCCCCAGCATTTT.

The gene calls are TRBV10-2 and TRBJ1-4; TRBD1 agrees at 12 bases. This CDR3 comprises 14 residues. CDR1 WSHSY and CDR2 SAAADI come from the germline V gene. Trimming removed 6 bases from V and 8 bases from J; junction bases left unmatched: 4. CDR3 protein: CASRGTGGEEKLFF. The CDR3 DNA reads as TGCGCCAGCAGGGGGACAGGGGGCGAAGAAAAACTGTTTTTT.

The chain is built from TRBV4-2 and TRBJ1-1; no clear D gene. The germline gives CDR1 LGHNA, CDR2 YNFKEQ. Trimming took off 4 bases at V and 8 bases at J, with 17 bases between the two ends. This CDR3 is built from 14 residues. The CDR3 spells CASSRSQYQHEAFF. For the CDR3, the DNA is TGTGCCAGCAGCCGTTCTCAATATCAACACGAAGCTTTCTTT.

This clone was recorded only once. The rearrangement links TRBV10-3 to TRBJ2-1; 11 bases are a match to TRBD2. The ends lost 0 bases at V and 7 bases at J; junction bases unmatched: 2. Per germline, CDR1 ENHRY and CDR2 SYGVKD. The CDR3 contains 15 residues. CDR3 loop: CAISESSGGANEQFF. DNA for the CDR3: TGTGCCATCAGTGAGTCTAGCGGGGGGGCAAATGAGCAGTTCTTC.

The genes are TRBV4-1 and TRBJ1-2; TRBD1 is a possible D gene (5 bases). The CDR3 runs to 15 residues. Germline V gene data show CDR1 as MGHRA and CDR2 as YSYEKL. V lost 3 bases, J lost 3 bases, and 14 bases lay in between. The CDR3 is CASSHKPTGDYGYTF. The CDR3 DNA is TGCGCCAGCAGCCATAAACCTACAGGAGACTATGGCTACACCTTC.

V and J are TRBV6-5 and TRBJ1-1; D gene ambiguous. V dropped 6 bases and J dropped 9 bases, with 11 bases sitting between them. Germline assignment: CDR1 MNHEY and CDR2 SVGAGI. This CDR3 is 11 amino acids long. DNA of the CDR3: TGTGCCAGCAGGGACTATCGACAAGCTTTCTTT. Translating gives CASRDYRQAFF.

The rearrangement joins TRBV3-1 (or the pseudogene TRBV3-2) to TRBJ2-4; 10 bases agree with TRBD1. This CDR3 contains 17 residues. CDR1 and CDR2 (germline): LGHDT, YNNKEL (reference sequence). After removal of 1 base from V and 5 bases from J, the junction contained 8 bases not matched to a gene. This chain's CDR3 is CASSQGDFGTGENIQYF. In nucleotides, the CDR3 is TGTGCCAGCAGCCAAGGGGATTTCGGGACAGGGGAAAACATTCAGTACTTC.

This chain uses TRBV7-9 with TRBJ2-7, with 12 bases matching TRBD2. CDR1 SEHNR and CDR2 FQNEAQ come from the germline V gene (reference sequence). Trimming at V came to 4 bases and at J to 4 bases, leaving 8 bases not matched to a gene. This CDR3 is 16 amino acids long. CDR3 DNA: TGTGCCAGCAGCTCCGGACTAGCGGGGACACCTTACGAGCAGTACTTC. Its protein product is CASSSGLAGTPYEQYF.

CDR3 region: CASSQGTEGEQFF. The CDR3 nucleotides are TGTGCCAGCAGCCAGGGGACGGAGGGTGAGCAGTTCTTC. The chain uses TRBV3-1 (or the pseudogene TRBV3-2) and TRBJ2-1; maybe TRBD2 (6 bases). Trimming stripped 3 bases from V and 9 bases from J, with 12 bases between. This CDR3 has 13 residues. From germline, CDR1 is LGHDT and CDR2 YNNKEL (reference sequence).

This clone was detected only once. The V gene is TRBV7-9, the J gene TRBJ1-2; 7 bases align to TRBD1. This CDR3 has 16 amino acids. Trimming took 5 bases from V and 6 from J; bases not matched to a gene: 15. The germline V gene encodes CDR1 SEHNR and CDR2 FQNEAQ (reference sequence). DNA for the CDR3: TGTGCCAGCAGCCCACCGGTCTATTTGACAGGGCATGGCTACACCTTC. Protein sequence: CASSPPVYLTGHGYTF.

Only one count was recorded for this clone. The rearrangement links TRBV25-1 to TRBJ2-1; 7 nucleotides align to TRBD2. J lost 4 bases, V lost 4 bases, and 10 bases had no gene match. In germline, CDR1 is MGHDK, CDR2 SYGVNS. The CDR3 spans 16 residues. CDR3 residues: CASSAPIWEGYNEQFF. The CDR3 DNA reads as TGTGCCAGCAGTGCCCCTATTTGGGAGGGTTACAATGAGCAGTTCTTC.

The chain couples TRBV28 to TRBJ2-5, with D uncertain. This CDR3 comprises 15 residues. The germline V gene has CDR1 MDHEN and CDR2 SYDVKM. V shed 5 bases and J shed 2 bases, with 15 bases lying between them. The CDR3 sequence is CASSRGSLIQETQYF. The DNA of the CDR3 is TGTGCCAGCAGTCGAGGAAGCTTAATTCAAGAGACCCAGTACTTC.

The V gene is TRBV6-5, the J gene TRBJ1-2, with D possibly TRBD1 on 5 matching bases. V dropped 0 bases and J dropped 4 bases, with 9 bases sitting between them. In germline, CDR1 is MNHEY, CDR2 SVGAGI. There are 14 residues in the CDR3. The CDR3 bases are TGTGCCAGCAGTTACTCGAAGGGGTCCTATGGCTACACCTTC. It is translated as CASSYSKGSYGYTF.

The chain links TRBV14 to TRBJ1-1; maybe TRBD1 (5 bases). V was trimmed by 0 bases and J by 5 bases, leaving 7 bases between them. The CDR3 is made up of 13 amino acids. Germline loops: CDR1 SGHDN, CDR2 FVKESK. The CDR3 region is CASSQDRATEAFF. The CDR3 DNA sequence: TGTGCCAGCAGCCAAGACAGGGCAACTGAAGCTTTCTTT.

This CDR3 reads CASSSTGGQPQHF. CDR3 DNA: TGTGCCAGCAGCTCGACAGGGGGTCAGCCCCAGCATTTT. V usage is TRBV7-9 and J usage is TRBJ1-5; 9 bases match TRBD1. The V gene's germline CDR1 is SEHNR and CDR2 FQNEAQ (reference sequence). The CDR3 has 13 residues. Trimming at V came to 4 bases and at J to 6 bases, leaving 1 base not matched to a gene.

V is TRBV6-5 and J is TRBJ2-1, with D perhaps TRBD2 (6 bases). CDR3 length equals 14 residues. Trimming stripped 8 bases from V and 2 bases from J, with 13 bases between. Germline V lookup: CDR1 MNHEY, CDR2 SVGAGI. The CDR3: CASALGGAYNEQFF. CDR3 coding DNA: TGTGCCAGCGCCCTCGGGGGAGCCTACAATGAGCAGTTCTTC.

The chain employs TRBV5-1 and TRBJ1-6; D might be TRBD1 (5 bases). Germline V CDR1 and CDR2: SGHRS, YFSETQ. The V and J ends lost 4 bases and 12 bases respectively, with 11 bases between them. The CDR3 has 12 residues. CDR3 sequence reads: CASSVGGGPLHF. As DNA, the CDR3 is TGCGCCAGCAGCGTGGGGGGAGGACCCCTCCACTTT.

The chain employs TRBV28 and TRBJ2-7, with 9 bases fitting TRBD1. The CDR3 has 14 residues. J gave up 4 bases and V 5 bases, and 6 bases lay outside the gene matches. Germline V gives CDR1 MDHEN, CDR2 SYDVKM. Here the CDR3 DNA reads TGTGCCAGCAGTAACCGGGACAGGGAGTACGAGCAGTACTTC. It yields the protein CASSNRDREYEQYF.

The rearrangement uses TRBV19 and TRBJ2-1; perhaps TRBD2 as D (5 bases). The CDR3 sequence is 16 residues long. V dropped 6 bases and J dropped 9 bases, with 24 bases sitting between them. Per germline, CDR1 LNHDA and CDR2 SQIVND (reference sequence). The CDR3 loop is CASSTTGGRRVSEQFF. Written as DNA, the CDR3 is TGTGCCAGTAGCACCACCGGAGGTCGCCGCGTGAGTGAGCAGTTCTTC.

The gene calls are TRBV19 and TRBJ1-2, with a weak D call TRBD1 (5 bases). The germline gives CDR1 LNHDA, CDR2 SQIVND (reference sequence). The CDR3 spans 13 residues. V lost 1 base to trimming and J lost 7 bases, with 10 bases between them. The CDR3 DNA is TGTGCCAGTAGTATAGGGGGCGGTAGTGGCTACACCTTC. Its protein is CASSIGGGSGYTF.

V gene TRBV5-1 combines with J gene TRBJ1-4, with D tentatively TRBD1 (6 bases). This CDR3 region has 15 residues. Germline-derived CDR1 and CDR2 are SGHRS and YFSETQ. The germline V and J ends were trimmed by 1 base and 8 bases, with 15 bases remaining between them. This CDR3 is CASSLNRGSVEKLFF. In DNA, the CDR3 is TGCGCCAGCAGCTTGAATAGGGGGAGCGTGGAAAAACTGTTTTTT.